The next 3 T cell receptor beta chains were all read from a single sample in a study of STAT5B mutations in CD4+ large granular lymphocyte leukemia. TCRdb's table, derived via immunoSEQ multiplex PCR, lists solely in-frame clones and lacks some. The sample has about 24,000 clones; approximately 79% are singletons. The sample taken for sequencing was CD4+ T cells from blood buffy coats. These receptors were collected from a human donor in good health.

The gene calls are TRBV4-2 and TRBJ2-7; 11 bases agree with TRBD1. There are 16 residues in the CDR3. Germline V gene sequence: CDR1 LGHNA, CDR2 YNFKEQ. V was pared by 1 base and J by 4 bases, with 6 bases of the junction left unmatched. The CDR3 protein is CASSQGPGQGEYEQYF. The DNA for the CDR3 is TGTGCCAGCAGCCAAGGCCCGGGACAGGGGGAGTACGAGCAGTACTTC.

This rearrangement joins TRBV5-4 to TRBJ1-6; a weak D match, TRBD1 (5 bases). Trimming removed 2 bases from V and 7 bases from J, with 19 bases in between. Germline assignment: CDR1 SGHNT and CDR2 YYREEE (reference sequence). The CDR3 has 17 residues. The CDR3 region is CASSFGYSGSWNSPLHF. The CDR3 bases are TGTGCCAGCAGCTTTGGGTACTCAGGGTCGTGGAATTCACCCCTCCACTTT.

In this sample, this clone turned up a few times. The V call is TRBV6-5, the J call TRBJ2-1; 8 bases are shared with TRBD1. From germline, CDR1 is MNHEY and CDR2 SVGAGI. The CDR3 has 15 residues. The ends lost 6 bases at V and 4 bases at J; junction bases unmatched: 8. CDR3 coding DNA: TGTGCCAGCAGACCCGACAGGGGACATTACAATGAGCAGTTCTTC. Amino acids: CASRPDRGHYNEQFF.